This T cell receptor (beta chain) emerged from a study of blood T cell repertoires in COVID-19. Study background: COVID-19 samples collected from the United States, Italy and Spain covered acute and convalescent phases. T cells, B-cell-depleted T cells, or PBMCs supplied cDNA or gDNA.

V lost 3 bases and J lost 0, with 9 bases in between. The CDR3 sequence is 14 residues long. Germline lookup yields CDR1 MNHEY and CDR2 SMNVEV (reference sequence). Per the original data handling: From reference gene primer amplification, estimates of nucleated cell counts were derived. Clones were read by immunoSEQ multiplex PCR, and TCRdb kept only the in-frame ones, dropping some. The D gene and trimming were derived from the DNA, and the V and J assignments and clone size from that table. This sample has 180,000 or so clones, with more than 70% found just once. The sample comprised PBMCs or T cells enriched from blood (not recorded which). The chain employs TRBV27 and TRBJ2-7, with D uncertain. The sequence came from a middle-aged man who had recovered from COVID-19. CDR3 residues: CASSFSESSYEQYF. The DNA for the CDR3 is TGTGCCAGCAGTTTCTCGGAGAGCTCCTACGAGCAGTACTTC.